The TCR beta chain under discussion was sequenced for a study of a mutant IDH1 vaccine in newly diagnosed glioma. Turning to the study itself: Treatment recipients were about 62% male and about 40% female, and their mean age was around 40 years. Previous care, which was radiotherapy, temozolomide, or both, most often involved both.

V was pared by 5 bases and J by 5 bases, with 12 bases between. The CDR3 is 13 residues long. Germline CDR1 MNHEY, CDR2 SVGAGI. Time point described: baseline, week 1 (first vaccination visit). Noted treatment: pre-vaccination baseline after standard-of-care therapy. TCRdb keeps only in-frame clones here, not all; method: immunoSEQ multiplex PCR. The sample lists about 34,000 clones; about three quarters were seen once. The TCR sequence derives from a man aged 50 to 59 with glioma. Some clones in this sample may be carry-over from other donors' samples. The chain is built from TRBV6-5 and TRBJ2-5, with D tentatively TRBD2 (5 bases). Here the sequenced sample was peripheral blood mononuclear cells (PBMCs), taken from a glioma patient treated with radiotherapy, temozolomide or both. CDR3 DNA sequence: TGTGCCAGCAGTGGGAGCCGGTCGGAGACCCAGTACTTC. Encoded protein: CASSGSRSETQYF.